The 25 T cell receptor beta chains below all came from one sample that was sequenced in a study of spatial heterogeneity in lung cancer. Sample time point: blood at routine non-recurrence follow-up after resection. Frozen PBMC, nontumor lung or tumor provided whole RNA, which was sequenced unsorted. Each CDR3 protein is one row after TCRdb ran MiXCR on the 5' RACE reads. Of under 150,000 distinct CDR3 sequences listed, 9% to 15% are singletons. The sample was PBMCs, taken at follow-up. The receptors were gathered from a male donor with early-stage non-small cell lung cancer.

The chain couples TRBV27 to TRBJ2-3; 14 positions agree with TRBD2. V shed 2 bases, J shed 4 bases, and the junction held 2 bases outside the gene matches. Germline values: CDR1 MNHEY, CDR2 SMNVEV (reference sequence). The CDR3 spans 16 residues. The CDR3 DNA reads TGTGCCAGCAGTTTACTGGGACTAGCGGGGGCAGATACGCAGTATTTT. Amino acid sequence: CASSLLGLAGADTQYF.

The sample holds many counts of this clonotype. V and J are TRBV4-1 and TRBJ1-5; D not certain. The V end lost 0 bases, the J end lost 9 bases, and 15 bases lay between the germline ends. Germline V gene sequence: CDR1 MGHRA, CDR2 YSYEKL. This CDR3 spans 15 amino acids. The CDR3 nucleotides read TGCGCCAGCAGCCAAGATAGTTGGACGGGATTGCCCCAGCATTTT. It encodes CASSQDSWTGLPQHF.

This clonotype has a single count. The V gene is TRBV12-3 or TRBV12-4, the J gene TRBJ2-5; D may be TRBD1 (6 bases). This CDR3 comprises 13 residues. V was shortened by 6 bases and J by 4 bases, with 12 bases between the two germline ends. CDR3 residues: CASRGTGIETQYF. The DNA for the CDR3 is TGTGCCAGCAGGGGAACAGGGATAGAGACCCAGTACTTC.

This clonotype was picked up a small number of times. This chain uses TRBV4-1 with TRBJ2-1; 9 positions match TRBD2. The V gene's germline CDR1 is MGHRA and CDR2 YSYEKL. Trimming removed 0 bases from V and 5 bases from J; junction bases left unmatched: 11. This CDR3 spans 18 amino acids. This CDR3 reads CASSQDPSASGADNEQFF. In DNA, the CDR3 is TGCGCCAGCAGCCAAGATCCCTCGGCTAGCGGGGCCGACAATGAGCAGTTCTTC.

This clonotype appeared a few times. V usage is TRBV3-1 and J usage is TRBJ2-5; weak D call: TRBD1 (6 bases). The CDR3 covers 14 residues. Trimming took off 4 bases at V and 3 bases at J, with 12 bases between the two ends. Germline V CDR1 and CDR2: LGHDT, YNNKEL (reference sequence). This CDR3 is CASSLQQGEETQYF. In nucleotides, the CDR3 is TGTGCCAGCAGCCTTCAACAGGGCGAAGAGACCCAGTACTTC.

The CDR3 nucleotides read TGTGCCAGCCACAGCGGGGGGGCTTACAATGAGCAGTTCTTC. Translated, it gives CASHSGGAYNEQFF. The V call is TRBV18, the J call TRBJ2-1; 10 positions agree with TRBD2. The junction had 5 bases not matched to a gene; V was cut back by 8 bases and J by 4 bases. The germline V gene encodes CDR1 KGHSH and CDR2 LQKENI. The length of the CDR3 is 14 residues.

The rearrangement uses TRBV10-1 and TRBJ2-5; 10 bases map to TRBD2. Germline V gene data show CDR1 as WNHNN and CDR2 as SYGVQD (reference sequence). The length of the CDR3 is 15 residues. V trimming: 10 bases; J trimming: 2 bases; junction bases outside the gene matches: 10. Here the CDR3 reads CAKQTSGVFQETQYF. CDR3 coding DNA: TGCGCCAAACAAACTAGCGGGGTTTTTCAAGAGACCCAGTACTTC.

This clonotype was picked up a small number of times. The V call is TRBV4-1, the J call TRBJ2-1; unclear D gene. V lost 3 bases, J lost 2 bases, and 11 bases lay in between. Germline V CDR1 and CDR2: MGHRA, YSYEKL. The CDR3 spans 15 residues. The chain's CDR3 is CASSHGGPTYNEQFF. The CDR3 DNA reads TGCGCCAGCAGCCATGGCGGCCCTACCTACAATGAGCAGTTCTTC.

This clonotype was seen a handful of times. The chain recombines TRBV29-1 with TRBJ2-1; 12 bases are shared with TRBD2. Germline V gene sequence: CDR1 SQVTM, CDR2 ANQGSEA. This CDR3 spans 17 amino acids. V shed 0 bases, J shed 4 bases, and the junction held 7 bases outside the gene matches. The CDR3 protein is CSVEDQETSGGYNEQFF. Here the CDR3 DNA reads TGCAGCGTTGAAGATCAGGAGACTAGCGGGGGTTACAATGAGCAGTTCTTC.

This clonotype turned up a few times. The rearrangement joins TRBV9 to TRBJ2-7, with TRBD1 matching 11 bases. Losses at the gene ends were 0 bases for V and 5 bases for J; bases not matched to a gene: 4. The CDR3 loop spans 15 amino acids. CDR1 and CDR2 (germline): SGDLS, YYNGEE. In DNA, the CDR3 is TGTGCCAGCAGCGTAGTAGGGACAGGGGGTAACGAGCAGTACTTC. Its protein is CASSVVGTGGNEQYF.

This clonotype was observed many times. V and J are TRBV7-2 and TRBJ2-1; no firm D call. The ends were cut back, 5 bases at V and 4 bases at J, with 24 bases in the middle. Germline V CDR1 and CDR2: SGHTA, FQGNSA. The CDR3 extends over 18 amino acids. The CDR3 sequence is CASSPRVVTHYNYNEQFF. The CDR3 DNA follows: TGTGCCAGCAGCCCTAGGGTCGTTACCCACTACAATTACAATGAGCAGTTCTTC.

This chain connects TRBV7-8 to TRBJ1-6; possibly TRBD1 for D (6 bases). V was trimmed by 6 bases and J by 6 bases, leaving 15 bases between them. The CDR3 spans 15 residues. In germline, CDR1 is SGHVS, CDR2 FQNEAQ. The chain's CDR3 is CASSGPGAANSPLHF. The CDR3, as DNA: TGTGCCAGCAGTGGACCGGGGGCGGCTAATTCACCCCTCCACTTT.

This chain links TRBV27 with TRBJ2-1, with 11 bases aligning to TRBD2. Trimming at V came to 2 bases and at J to 4 bases, leaving 4 bases not matched to a gene. Germline V CDR1 and CDR2: MNHEY, SMNVEV (reference sequence). The length of the CDR3 is 16 residues. CDR3 DNA sequence: TGTGCCAGCAGTTTACTAGCGGGGGGACAATACAATGAGCAGTTCTTC. Protein: CASSLLAGGQYNEQFF.

This clonotype was observed a handful of times. V gene TRBV24-1 combines with J gene TRBJ2-1; TRBD1 or TRBD2 may be the D gene (5 bases each). In germline, CDR1 is KGHDR, CDR2 SFDVKD. This CDR3 contains 14 residues. The V end was cut by 1 base, the J end by 10 bases, with 13 bases between. CDR3 in DNA: TGTGCCACCAGTGATTTACCGGGACGGTCAGAGCAGTTCTTC. It codes for CATSDLPGRSEQFF.

This clonotype was counted only a few times. One end of the junction does not line up with germline, which may come from a read error. The gene calls are TRBV6-5 and TRBJ1-5; D remains unclear. CDR3 length equals 14 residues. CDR1 is MNHEY, CDR2 SVGAGI, per germline. The CDR3 is CASSYSTTGQPHPF. CDR3 coding DNA: TGTGCCAGCAGTTACTCCACTACGGGTCAGCCCCACCCTTTT.

The V gene is TRBV27, the J gene TRBJ1-6; 8 bases are shared with TRBD1. V trimming: 5 bases; J trimming: 8 bases; junction bases outside the gene matches: 11. This CDR3 has 16 residues. CDR1 is MNHEY and CDR2 is SMNVEV in the germline V gene (reference sequence). CDR3 sequence reads: CASSPERTGYDSPLHF. The CDR3 coding sequence is TGTGCCAGCAGTCCCGAAAGGACAGGGTACGATTCACCCCTCCACTTT.

This clonotype was observed a few times. The chain couples TRBV5-1 to TRBJ2-6, with 8 bases lining up with TRBD1. The V gene end was trimmed by 4 bases and the J gene end by 0 bases; junction bases not matched to a gene: 3. This CDR3 has 16 amino acids. Per germline, CDR1 SGHRS and CDR2 YFSETQ. The CDR3 bases are TGCGCCAGCAGCCCGGACAGGGACTCTGGGGCCAACGTCCTGACTTTC. Translation: CASSPDRDSGANVLTF.

This clonotype was seen more than once but under ten times. The chain combines TRBV4-3 with TRBJ2-6; D is unclear. Germline V CDR1 and CDR2: LGHNA, YSLEER. CDR3 length equals 19 residues. V lost 1 base, J lost 4 bases, and 20 bases lay in between. CDR3 in amino acids: CASSQGSPARVFGANVLTF. DNA for the CDR3: TGCGCCAGCAGCCAAGGGAGCCCAGCCCGTGTCTTCGGGGCCAACGTCCTGACTTTC.

The J gene is TRBJ2-7, the V gene TRBV3-1, with 12 bases aligning to TRBD1. Germline lookup yields CDR1 LGHDT and CDR2 YNNKEL (reference sequence). V was clipped by 4 bases and J by 4 bases; unmatched bases: 5. The CDR3 runs 15 residues. The DNA of the CDR3 is TGTGCCAGCAGCCCGTGGGACAGGGGGCTATACGAGCAGTACTTC. The encoded protein is CASSPWDRGLYEQYF.

This clonotype was counted ten times or more. This chain connects TRBV4-1 to TRBJ1-6; possibly TRBD1 for D (5 bases). Trimming cost V 2 bases and J 10 bases, with 15 bases left between them. The germline gives CDR1 MGHRA, CDR2 YSYEKL. This CDR3 has 15 amino acids. The CDR3 reads CASSQWDQIPSPLHF. DNA of the CDR3: TGCGCCAGCAGCCAATGGGACCAGATACCATCACCCCTCCACTTT.

This clonotype showed up just a few times. V usage is TRBV20-1 and J usage is TRBJ1-5; 7 bases are shared with TRBD1. CDR3 length equals 18 residues. J lost 2 bases, V lost 0 bases, and 13 bases had no gene match. Germline loops: CDR1 DFQATT, CDR2 SNEGSKA (reference sequence). In DNA, the CDR3 is TGCAGTGCTAGAGATACTGGGAGGGGGCTAGCACGCAATCAGCCCCAGCATTTT. Its translation: CSARDTGRGLARNQPQHF.

The gene calls are TRBV9 and TRBJ2-3; D is unresolved. CDR1 is SGDLS and CDR2 is YYNGEE in the germline V gene. Trimming cost V 0 bases and J 8 bases, with 10 bases left between them. The CDR3 is 13 residues long. The CDR3 sequence is CASSVVSKGTQYF. CDR3 nucleotides: TGTGCCAGCAGCGTAGTTAGTAAAGGTACGCAGTATTTT.

This clonotype was detected many times. The V and J genes are TRBV4-2 and TRBJ2-1, with D possibly matching TRBD2 (6 bases). Trimming cost V 4 bases and J 6 bases, with 19 bases left between them. The CDR3 is 16 amino acids. Germline V gene sequence: CDR1 LGHNA, CDR2 YNFKEQ. Written as DNA, the CDR3 is TGTGCCAGCAGCCCGTTGTTTAGCGGAGGTCCCAATGAGCAGTTCTTC. Translating it yields CASSPLFSGGPNEQFF.

V is TRBV24-1 and J is TRBJ2-1, with 9 positions matching TRBD1. Germline loops: CDR1 KGHDR, CDR2 SFDVKD. The V segment lost 3 bases and the J segment 0 bases; nucleotides outside the gene matches: 11. The CDR3 is made up of 19 amino acids. Written as DNA, the CDR3 is TGTGCCACCAGTGATCACCGGGACAGGGTCATTAGCTCCTACAATGAGCAGTTCTTC. Protein: CATSDHRDRVISSYNEQFF.

This clonotype has a count of ten or more. The CDR3 region has the DNA TGTGCCAGCAGCTTAGCGAAGTGGTCACGGTTCTTCTATGGCTACACCTTC. Protein: CASSLAKWSRFFYGYTF. This chain connects TRBV7-8 to TRBJ1-2, with no clear D. V lost 0 bases and J 4 bases, leaving 18 bases between the germline ends. Germline CDR1 reads SGHVS; CDR2 reads FQNEAQ. The CDR3 consists of 17 residues.